A selection of T cell receptor beta chains follows, all from one sample in a study of low-dose radiotherapy and immunotherapy resistance in tumors. In TCRdb, the reads were re-called with MiXCR into one record per CDR3 protein. The sample gives approximately 91,000 distinct CDR3 sequences, 20% to 25% of which show up once; 13% is in the top ten. The material sequenced was PBMCs, taken after low-dose radiotherapy plus immunotherapy. The source of these receptors is a female donor with ovarian cancer. CDR3s include the opening cysteine and the closing phenylalanine or tryptophan. D genes are given only for firm matches. The listing skips clone size in some rows; elsewhere it reads once, few, many or a size class.

clone size: many; V gene: TRBV4-1; D gene: TRBD1; J gene: TRBJ1-2; CDR3 protein: CASSQGLRGYYGYTF; CDR3 DNA: TGCGCCAGCAGCCAGGGACTCAGGGGGTACTATGGCTACACCTTC
clone size: many; V gene: TRBV3-1; D gene: .; J gene: TRBJ1-4; CDR3 protein: CASRRGEKLFF; CDR3 DNA: TGTGCCAGCAGAAGGGGGGAAAAACTGTTTTTT
clone size: many; V gene: TRBV2; D gene: .; J gene: TRBJ1-4; CDR3 protein: CASSNRERGEKLFF; CDR3 DNA: TGTGCCAGCAGTAACCGGGAAAGAGGCGAAAAACTGTTTTTT
clone size: many; V gene: TRBV12-3/TRBV12-4; D gene: TRBD2; J gene: TRBJ2-2; CDR3 protein: CASSSRTSGDLTGELFF; CDR3 DNA: TGTGCCAGCAGTTCCAGGACTAGCGGGGACCTCACCGGGGAGCTGTTTTTT
clone size: many; V gene: TRBV18; D gene: TRBD1; J gene: TRBJ2-6; CDR3 protein: CASSKTDRGRSGANVLTF; CDR3 DNA: TGTGCCAGCTCAAAGACGGACAGGGGGCGATCTGGGGCCAACGTCCTGACTTTC
clone size: many; V gene: TRBV7-9; D gene: .; J gene: TRBJ1-1; CDR3 protein: CASSPRRTGNTEAFF; CDR3 DNA: TGTGCCAGCAGCCCCAGAAGGACGGGTAACACTGAAGCTTTCTTT
clone size: few; V gene: TRBV3-1; D gene: .; J gene: TRBJ2-2; CDR3 protein: CASSLRAIRSGELFF; CDR3 DNA: TGTGCCAGCAGCCTCCGGGCCATACGGTCCGGGGAGCTGTTTTTT
clone size: .; V gene: TRBV10-3; D gene: .; J gene: TRBJ2-7; CDR3 protein: CAISEKGTNEQYF; CDR3 DNA: TGTGCCATCAGTGAGAAGGGGACGAACGAGCAGTACTTC
clone size: many; V gene: TRBV5-1; D gene: .; J gene: TRBJ1-1; CDR3 protein: CASSLGQRNTEAFF; CDR3 DNA: TGTGCCAGCAGCTTAGGACAGAGGAACACTGAAGCTTTCTTT
clone size: many; V gene: TRBV24-1; D gene: .; J gene: TRBJ2-1; CDR3 protein: CATSAGASYNEQFF; CDR3 DNA: TGTGCCACCAGCGCAGGGGCATCCTACAATGAGCAGTTCTTC
clone size: many; V gene: TRBV28; D gene: .; J gene: TRBJ1-5; CDR3 protein: CASSAGTAARPQHF; CDR3 DNA: TGTGCCAGCAGTGCCGGGACCGCGGCGCGACCCCAGCATTTT
clone size: many; V gene: TRBV4-2; D gene: TRBD2; J gene: TRBJ2-1; CDR3 protein: CASSQDHRAAGGPQPYYNEQFF; CDR3 DNA: TGTGCCAGCAGCCAAGATCATAGGGCAGCGGGGGGGCCCCAGCCCTACTACAATGAGCAGTTCTTC
clone size: many; V gene: TRBV11-2; D gene: TRBD2; J gene: TRBJ2-1; CDR3 protein: CASSLVAGGTSGEEQFF; CDR3 DNA: TGTGCCAGCAGCTTAGTGGCGGGCGGGACTAGCGGGGAGGAGCAGTTCTTC
clone size: .; V gene: TRBV6-5; D gene: TRBD1; J gene: TRBJ1-6; CDR3 protein: CASRTGTGDNSPLHF; CDR3 DNA: TGTGCCAGCAGAACCGGGACAGGGGATAATTCACCCCTCCACTTT
clone size: many; V gene: TRBV20-1; D gene: .; J gene: TRBJ2-1; CDR3 protein: CSAAGTGIYNEQFF; CDR3 DNA: TGCAGTGCTGCCGGAACAGGGATCTACAATGAGCAGTTCTTC
clone size: few; V gene: TRBV27; D gene: TRBD2; J gene: TRBJ2-5; CDR3 protein: CASSRLGLAGQETQYF; CDR3 DNA: TGTGCCAGCAGTCGCCTCGGGCTAGCGGGGCAAGAGACCCAGTACTTC
clone size: .; V gene: TRBV12-3/TRBV12-4; D gene: .; J gene: TRBJ2-2; CDR3 protein: CASSFGRGGYGGRYTGELFF; CDR3 DNA: TGTGCCAGCAGTTTTGGGAGGGGGGGGTACGGCGGGCGGTACACCGGGGAGCTGTTTTTT
clone size: .; V gene: TRBV7-2; D gene: .; J gene: TRBJ2-7; CDR3 protein: CASSPQGGGSIYEQYF; CDR3 DNA: TGTGCCAGCAGCCCACAGGGTGGCGGGAGTATCTACGAGCAGTACTTC
clone size: .; V gene: TRBV29-1; D gene: .; J gene: TRBJ2-3; CDR3 protein: CSGRQGDTQYF; CDR3 DNA: TGCAGCGGCCGGCAGGGGGATACGCAGTATTTT
clone size: many; V gene: TRBV18; D gene: TRBD1; J gene: TRBJ2-1; CDR3 protein: CAGRQGVGDEQFF; CDR3 DNA: TGTGCCGGCAGACAGGGAGTGGGCGATGAGCAGTTCTTC
clone size: .; V gene: TRBV20-1; D gene: .; J gene: TRBJ2-7; CDR3 protein: CSARGDTSQYF; CDR3 DNA: TGCAGTGCTAGAGGGGACACATCTCAGTACTTC
clone size: many; V gene: TRBV5-1; D gene: .; J gene: TRBJ2-3; CDR3 protein: CASSRGDNTDTQYF; CDR3 DNA: TGCGCCAGCAGCCGAGGGGACAACACAGATACGCAGTATTTT
clone size: few; V gene: TRBV2; D gene: TRBD2; J gene: TRBJ2-5; CDR3 protein: CASSDLGKRGGGETQYF; CDR3 DNA: TGTGCCAGCAGTGACCTCGGCAAGCGGGGGGGCGGAGAGACCCAGTACTTC
clone size: many; V gene: TRBV20-1; D gene: TRBD2; J gene: TRBJ2-1; CDR3 protein: CGGEGSYNEQFF; CDR3 DNA: TGCGGGGGGGAGGGCTCCTACAATGAGCAGTTCTTC
clone size: many; V gene: TRBV27; D gene: .; J gene: TRBJ2-3; CDR3 protein: CASSLGGASTDTQYF; CDR3 DNA: TGTGCCAGCAGTTTAGGCGGGGCCTCCACAGATACGCAGTATTTT
clone size: many; V gene: TRBV20-1; D gene: .; J gene: TRBJ1-5; CDR3 protein: CSASGGGTQPQHF; CDR3 DNA: TGCAGTGCTTCTGGGGGGGGCACTCAGCCCCAGCATTTT
clone size: many; V gene: TRBV29-1; D gene: .; J gene: TRBJ1-3; CDR3 protein: CSFRGASSSGNTIYF; CDR3 DNA: TGCAGTTTCAGGGGCGCCTCAAGCTCTGGAAACACCATATATTTT
clone size: .; V gene: TRBV19; D gene: TRBD1; J gene: TRBJ1-1; CDR3 protein: CASSSRGSGTGPFF; CDR3 DNA: TGTGCCAGTAGTAGCAGGGGTTCTGGGACAGGGCCCTTCTTT
clone size: .; V gene: TRBV15; D gene: .; J gene: TRBJ1-5; CDR3 protein: CATSRGGNQPQHF; CDR3 DNA: TGTGCCACCAGCAGAGGCGGCAATCAGCCCCAGCATTTT
clone size: many; V gene: TRBV27; D gene: .; J gene: TRBJ1-1; CDR3 protein: CASSLLPSVTEAFF; CDR3 DNA: TGTGCCAGCAGTTTGTTGCCATCGGTCACTGAAGCTTTCTTT
clone size: many; V gene: TRBV7-9; D gene: TRBD2; J gene: TRBJ2-7; CDR3 protein: CASSELAGAREQYF; CDR3 DNA: TGTGCCAGCAGCGAACTAGCGGGGGCGAGGGAGCAGTACTTC
clone size: many; V gene: TRBV18; D gene: .; J gene: TRBJ2-2; CDR3 protein: CASSPNDGGELFF; CDR3 DNA: TGTGCCAGCTCACCAAACGACGGCGGGGAGCTGTTTTTT